The 26 T cell receptor beta chains below were found in one sample sequenced in a study of shared clonotypes between healthy human individuals (dated by TCRdb to between 2020 and 2021). Libraries were built with the immunoSEQ multiplex PCR assay. Imported from immuneACCESS, the table was reduced by TCRdb to in-frame sequences with V and J called. These copies leave out some clones; in studies compared against another copy, an unresolved V gene accounts for under half, and the cause of the remainder is not known. The sample records about 980,000 clones, approximately 76% of which are singletons. Of the sample, approximately 1.5% falls within the top ten clones. Sequences were obtained from memory CD4+ T cells sorted from blood. What this sample's cell subset or site label stands for: CD45RA-negative fraction. Receptors originate from a man between 18 and 29 years old in good health.

This chain connects TRBV5-4 to TRBJ2-1, with D perhaps matching TRBD2 (5 bases). V dropped 2 bases and J dropped 4 bases, with 13 bases sitting between them. The CDR3 sequence is 15 residues long. Germline V gene lookup returns CDR1 SGHNT and CDR2 YYREEE (reference sequence). CDR3 in DNA: TGTGCCAGCAGCTTCAGCGGACCCATTTACAATGAGCAGTTCTTC. Translating it yields CASSFSGPIYNEQFF.

This chain's CDR3 is CASSLAPGLAGPGTQYF. In DNA, the CDR3 is TGTGCCAGCAGCTTAGCACCGGGACTAGCGGGGCCGGGAACGCAGTATTTT. The chain recombines TRBV7-2 with TRBJ2-3; 13 positions match TRBD2. The germline CDR1 and CDR2 sequences are SGHTA and FQGNSA. This CDR3 spans 17 amino acids. The V and J ends lost 0 bases and 9 bases, in that order; junction bases with no gene match: 9.

A note on this clone: Since a much larger clone is just one base distant, this may be a read error. The chain is built from TRBV28 and TRBJ2-6; no clear D. The CDR3 covers 14 residues. CDR1 MDHEN and CDR2 SYDVKM come from the germline V gene. The germline V and J ends were trimmed by 2 bases and 0 bases, with 2 bases remaining between them. This CDR3 reads CASSLLSGANVLTF. In DNA, the CDR3 is TGTGCCAGCAGTTTACTCTCTGGGGCCAACGTCCTGACTTTC.

The genes are TRBV2 and TRBJ2-1; TRBD2 aligns across 10 bases. The CDR3 runs to 15 residues. CDR1 is SNHLY, CDR2 FYNNEI, per germline. V was clipped by 6 bases and J by 2 bases; unmatched bases: 4. The CDR3 DNA is TGTGCCAGCAGACAGCTAGCGGGAGCCTACAATGAGCAGTTCTTC. Protein: CASRQLAGAYNEQFF.

The V call is TRBV10-3, the J call TRBJ1-6, with TRBD1 identical over 8 bases. The V gene end was trimmed by 2 bases and the J gene end by 9 bases; junction bases not matched to a gene: 3. The CDR3 consists of 14 residues. Germline V CDR1 and CDR2: ENHRY, SYGVKD. The CDR3 coding sequence is TGTGCCATCAGTGAGACAGGGGGGGGTTCACCCCTCCACTTT. Encoded protein: CAISETGGGSPLHF.

This chain joins TRBV9 and TRBJ1-1; no clear D. The V end lost 6 bases, the J end lost 4 bases, and 13 bases lay between the germline ends. The CDR3 is 13 amino acids. From germline, CDR1 is SGDLS and CDR2 YYNGEE. DNA for the CDR3: TGTGCCAGCACCCCCCTTCTCCCCACTGAAGCTTTCTTT. Its protein product is CASTPLLPTEAFF.

The J gene is TRBJ1-6, the V gene TRBV7-8; 10 bases align to TRBD1. Germline assignment: CDR1 SGHVS and CDR2 FQNEAQ. This CDR3 has 15 residues. The V and J ends lost 1 base and 13 bases, in that order; junction bases with no gene match: 7. The CDR3 DNA sequence: TGTGCCAGCAGCTTAGGGGGACAGGGGATCTTCCCCCTCCACTTT. Translated, it gives CASSLGGQGIFPLHF.

This clone was recorded a few times. This chain connects TRBV28 to TRBJ2-1; D possibly corresponds to TRBD1 (6 bases). Germline CDR1 reads MDHEN; CDR2 reads SYDVKM. The length of the CDR3 is 16 residues. V was cut by 5 bases and J by 0 bases, with 14 bases left in between. This chain's CDR3 is CASSSYRVISYNEQFF. Written as DNA, the CDR3 is TGTGCCAGCAGTAGCTACAGGGTGATCTCCTACAATGAGCAGTTCTTC.

This chain uses TRBV5-1 with TRBJ2-7; no clear D gene. The CDR3 totals 14 residues. Germline V CDR1 and CDR2: SGHRS, YFSETQ. Deletions cut 0 bases from V and 5 bases from J, with 12 bases between. The CDR3 bases are TGCGCCAGCAGCTTGGACTGGGCAAGAAACGAGCAGTACTTC. Translation gives CASSLDWARNEQYF.

On this clone: The same CDR3 arises from other DNA sequences in this sample as well. The rearrangement links TRBV10-3 to TRBJ1-3, with TRBD1 as a possible D gene (5 bases). V was shortened by 3 bases and J by 6 bases, with 9 bases between the two germline ends. Germline V gene data show CDR1 as ENHRY and CDR2 as SYGVKD. This CDR3 contains 13 residues. The CDR3 sequence: CAISEGGANTIYF. The CDR3, as DNA: TGTGCCATCAGTGAAGGAGGGGCAAACACCATATATTTT.

This chain joins TRBV5-1 and TRBJ2-3; 7 bases align to TRBD1. This CDR3 contains 14 residues. Per the germline V gene, CDR1 is SGHRS and CDR2 is YFSETQ. Trimming cost V 3 bases and J 2 bases; bases outside gene matches: 3. The CDR3 is CASSSGTATDTQYF. The CDR3 DNA follows: TGCGCCAGCAGCTCCGGGACAGCCACAGATACGCAGTATTTT.

This chain connects TRBV2 to TRBJ1-6, with 8 bases fitting TRBD1. This CDR3 contains 14 residues. Per the germline V gene, CDR1 is SNHLY and CDR2 is FYNNEI. V gave up 1 base and J gave up 12 bases; unmatched junction bases: 5. CDR3: CASSEGQGAQPLHF. In nucleotides, the CDR3 is TGTGCCAGCAGTGAAGGGCAGGGGGCTCAACCCCTCCACTTT.

This clone was observed once. This chain's CDR3 is CASSLAGISPYEQYF. The CDR3 coding sequence is TGTGCCAGCAGCTTGGCCGGGATATCGCCCTACGAGCAGTACTTC. The chain has TRBV5-4 and TRBJ2-7, with D maybe TRBD2 (5 bases). CDR1 and CDR2 (germline): SGHNT, YYREEE (reference sequence). The CDR3 length is 15 residues. Between the trimmed V and J ends, which lost 0 bases and 2 bases, there was a span of 12 bases.

The chain carries TRBV2 and TRBJ2-5, with 9 bases lining up with TRBD1. V lost 3 bases, J lost 2 bases, and 1 base stayed unmatched. Per the germline V gene, CDR1 is SNHLY and CDR2 is FYNNEI. The CDR3 totals 14 residues. As DNA, the CDR3 is TGTGCCAGCAGTGACGGGACAGGGCAAGAGACCCAGTACTTC. Translation gives CASSDGTGQETQYF.

V is TRBV28 and J is TRBJ2-7; 8 nucleotides line up with TRBD2. The CDR3 contains 17 residues. The J segment lost 0 bases and the V segment lost 2 bases, leaving 9 bases of the junction unmatched. The germline V gene encodes CDR1 MDHEN and CDR2 SYDVKM. The CDR3 DNA reads as TGTGCCAGCAGTTTAGATAGAGGCGGGGGGCGCTCCTACGAGCAGTACTTC. It specifies CASSLDRGGGRSYEQYF.

The chain joins TRBV11-2 to TRBJ2-1; 7 positions agree with TRBD2. The CDR3 spans 15 residues. CDR1 and CDR2 (germline): SGHAT, FQNNGV. Germline trimming cut 4 bases from V and 3 bases from J; bases unmatched to any gene: 6. The CDR3 is CASSSLSGRYNEQFF. The CDR3, as DNA: TGTGCCAGCAGCTCGCTTAGCGGGCGCTACAATGAGCAGTTCTTC.

This chain links TRBV11-2 with TRBJ2-5; D ambiguous. Deletions cut 2 bases from V and 4 bases from J, with 14 bases between. Germline assignment: CDR1 SGHAT and CDR2 FQNNGV. The CDR3 totals 15 residues. CDR3 protein: CASSLPQVVGETQYF. CDR3 in DNA: TGTGCCAGCAGCTTACCCCAGGTGGTTGGAGAGACCCAGTACTTC.

V is TRBV15 and J is TRBJ1-4, with unresolved D. Germline values: CDR1 LNHNV, CDR2 YYDKDF (reference sequence). Trimming left V 0 bases short and J 7 bases short, with 12 bases between. This CDR3 region has 15 residues. In DNA form, the CDR3 reads TGTGCCACCAGCAGAGATTTCGGACCCGTTGAAAAACTGTTTTTT. It codes for CATSRDFGPVEKLFF.

A remark on this clone: The identical CDR3 is also encoded by other nucleotide sequences in the sample. This chain uses TRBV9 with TRBJ2-3, with TRBD2 matching 8 bases. The CDR3 runs 16 residues. With V trimmed by 0 bases and J by 0 bases, 3 bases remained unmatched. CDR1 is SGDLS, CDR2 YYNGEE, per germline. In DNA form, the CDR3 reads TGTGCCAGCAGCGTAGGAGCGGGGGAAAGCACAGATACGCAGTATTTT. Translating it yields CASSVGAGESTDTQYF.

A single count supports this clone. The rearrangement joins TRBV7-2 to TRBJ1-3; D ambiguous. The CDR3 has 12 amino acids. Germline V gene data show CDR1 as SGHTA and CDR2 as FQGNSA. Deletions cut 6 bases from V and 6 bases from J, with 9 bases between. This CDR3 reads CASSQDLNTIYF. The CDR3 bases are TGTGCCAGCAGTCAAGATCTAAACACCATATATTTT.

The genes are TRBV27 and TRBJ2-5; TRBD2 might be the D (5 bases). This CDR3 is built from 13 residues. Looked up from germline, CDR1 is MNHEY and CDR2 is SMNVEV (reference sequence). Between the trimmed V and J ends, which lost 6 bases and 4 bases, there was a span of 12 bases. The CDR3 DNA sequence: TGTGCCAGCAGCGAAACGAGGGCAGAGACCCAGTACTTC. Its translation: CASSETRAETQYF.

This chain links TRBV2 with TRBJ2-1; 9 bases are shared with TRBD2. The germline V gene has CDR1 SNHLY and CDR2 FYNNEI. J was trimmed by 0 bases and V by 6 bases; bases with no gene match: 0. The CDR3 sequence is 14 residues long. CDR3 nucleotides: TGTGCCAGCAGGACTAGCGGCTCCTACAATGAGCAGTTCTTC. Amino acids: CASRTSGSYNEQFF.

This clone was seen a handful of times. The chain employs TRBV18 and TRBJ1-6; 8 bases match TRBD1. Germline V lookup: CDR1 KGHSH, CDR2 LQKENI. With V trimmed by 6 bases and J by 8 bases, 12 bases remained unmatched. This CDR3 is built from 16 residues. The CDR3 DNA reads as TGTGCCAGCTCGCAAAACGCAGGGGGCAGAGATTCACCCCTCCACTTT. Protein: CASSQNAGGRDSPLHF.

V gene TRBV9 combines with J gene TRBJ2-5; TRBD1 matches at 9 bases. CDR3 length: 15 residues. The V and J ends lost 2 bases and 5 bases, in that order; junction bases with no gene match: 7. Looked up from germline, CDR1 is SGDLS and CDR2 is YYNGEE. CDR3 sequence reads: CASSVGTGILETQYF. As DNA, the CDR3 is TGTGCCAGCAGCGTCGGGACAGGGATCTTGGAGACCCAGTACTTC.

The rearrangement links TRBV15 to TRBJ1-4; D remains ambiguous. CDR3 length: 14 amino acids. Germline values: CDR1 LNHNV, CDR2 YYDKDF (reference sequence). V was clipped by 4 bases and J by 5 bases, with 11 bases between them. The CDR3 spells CATSITGVNEKLFF. CDR3 DNA: TGTGCCACCAGCATAACGGGAGTAAATGAAAAACTGTTTTTT.

The chain employs TRBV4-3 and TRBJ2-6; 7 bases match TRBD2. The CDR3 is 19 residues long. The V gene's germline CDR1 is LGHNA and CDR2 YSLEER. After removal of 0 bases from V and 3 bases from J, the junction contained 11 bases not matched to a gene. Here the CDR3 reads CASSQELGLGSGGANVLTF. The CDR3 DNA follows: TGCGCCAGCAGCCAAGAATTAGGACTAGGATCGGGTGGGGCCAACGTCCTGACTTTC.